The rows below give T cell receptor beta chains drawn from one sample of a study of radiotherapy plus CTLA-4 blockade in lung cancer. The method was immunoSEQ multiplex PCR; TCRdb's version includes in-frame clones alone and lacks a portion of them. The sample lists tens of thousands of clones, around 75% occurring once. This sample comprised peripheral blood, obtained from a patient treated with radiotherapy plus ipilimumab. The receptors stem from a human donor with non-small cell lung cancer who had a complete response to radiotherapy plus ipilimumab. The CDR3 runs from the conserved cysteine through the conserved F or W. A D gene is named only where the DNA matches it firmly. Size is omitted from some rows. Given values are once, few, many or a class for expanded clones.

v_gene	d_gene	j_gene	abundance	CDR3nt	CDR3aa
TRBV14	.	TRBJ1-1	few	TGTGCCAGCAGCCAAGTGGGGGGGCGGGCTTTCTTT	CASSQVGGRAFF
TRBV25-1	.	TRBJ2-3	.	TGTGCCAGCAGTGAATTGAGGACTAGCACAGATACGCAGTATTTT	CASSELRTSTDTQYF
TRBV7-2	.	TRBJ1-1	.	TGTGCCAGCAACTCACGGGGCAGGGGATCCACTGAAGCTTTCTTT	CASNSRGRGSTEAFF
TRBV5-8	.	TRBJ1-5	.	TGTGCCAGCAGCCCGGGTACACGGAGCAATCAGCCCCAGCATTTT	CASSPGTRSNQPQHF
TRBV19	TRBD1	TRBJ1-5	.	TGTGCCAGTAGCCTGAGGACAGGAGGCAATCAGCCCCAGCATTTT	CASSLRTGGNQPQHF
TRBV7-2	.	TRBJ2-7	once	TGTGCCAGCAGCCCTGGACAGACCTACGAGCAGTACTTC	CASSPGQTYEQYF
TRBV7-2	TRBD1	TRBJ1-2	.	TGTGCCAGCAGCTTTATGACAGGGGGCGCGGATGGCTACACCTTC	CASSFMTGGADGYTF
TRBV15	.	TRBJ2-4	.	TGTGCCACCAGCAGAAACCGCCCTGGGGGCGACCCCGTTTTTAGCAAAAACATTCAGTACTTC	CATSRNRPGGDPVFSKNIQYF
TRBV18	.	TRBJ1-2	.	TGTGCCAGCTCACCACCCTCCAGGGATTCTAGCTATGGCTACACCTTC	CASSPPSRDSSYGYTF
TRBV5-1	.	TRBJ2-3	.	TGCGCCAGCAGCTTGGGGGCCTCTTTAAGGGATACGCAGTATTTT	CASSLGASLRDTQYF
TRBV30	.	TRBJ1-2	.	TGTGCCTGGAGATATCGCCCGGGAGGGGGGTTCTCTGATGGCTACACCTTC	CAWRYRPGGGFSDGYTF